This entry is about one T cell receptor (beta chain). The sample belongs to a study of T cell repertoires in MIS-A myocarditis. Sequenced by immunoSEQ multiplex PCR; TCRdb stores in-frame clones only, minus some. The sample includes more than 14,000 clones, around 74% of them seen just once. The CDR3 runs to 14 residues. The junction had 4 bases not matched to a gene; V was cut back by 2 bases and J by 6 bases. The germline CDR1 and CDR2 sequences are SGHKS and YYEKEE (reference sequence). The V gene is TRBV5-5, the J gene TRBJ2-2, with 7 bases matching TRBD2. The sequence came from a man younger than 35 with fulminant myocarditis from multisystem inflammatory syndrome in adults (MIS-A) after COVID-19. The sequencing sample was made of left ventricle heart tissue obtained at autopsy. The CDR3 reads CASSFLAVAGELFF. The CDR3 DNA is TGTGCCAGCAGCTTCCTAGCGGTAGCCGGGGAGCTGTTTTTT.